This T cell receptor beta chain was captured in a study of graft-versus-host responses after intestinal transplantation. Assay used: immunoSEQ multiplex PCR; TCRdb lists only in-frame clones, some missing. The data show approximately 9,300 clones, just under 30% seen once. Points from the study as a whole: Analysis identified GvH clones in recipient marrow, with some appearing first in ileum or blood.

Responders (roughly 200,000, CFSE-labeled) were co-plated with roughly 200,000 irradiated, violet-dye-labeled stimulators. The sample holds a few counts of this clone. The CDR3 is 13 residues long. The ends lost 4 bases at V and 7 bases at J; junction bases unmatched: 2. Germline CDR1 is MNHEY and CDR2 is SMNVEV (reference sequence). Material: alloreactive CD4+ T cells from a mixed lymphocyte reaction culture, obtained before intestinal transplant. The subset denotes: CFSE-low proliferating T cells sorted from approximately six-day pre-transplant mixed lymphocyte reaction (GvH or HvG direction). The sequence was collected from a human patient who received an intestinal transplant. This chain uses TRBV27 with TRBJ1-5, with 9 bases that match TRBD1. This CDR3 is CASSWGQGQPQHF. As DNA, the CDR3 is TGTGCCAGCAGTTGGGGACAGGGACAGCCCCAGCATTTT.